This note documents a single T cell receptor (beta chain) sequence. The antigen remains unidentified. The entry originates in a study of CD8 T cells in ankylosing spondylitis. Study-wide points: It appeared that ankylosing spondylitis blood was characterized by a TCR beta motif of under ten highly homologous variants. Some of these motif variants have turned up before, in reports on reactive arthritis synovial fluid and blood.

CDR3 size: 14 residues. J was trimmed by 5 bases and V by 7 bases; bases with no gene match: 5. TCRdb reanalysed the 5' RACE reads using MiXCR and keeps one entry per CDR3 protein. The table has over 600,000 distinct CDR3 sequences, around a fifth seen once. The chain uses TRBV12-3 or TRBV12-4 and TRBJ1-6, with 7 bases fitting TRBD1. The sequence derives from a male donor with ankylosing spondylitis. Source material: blood, either unsorted or a sorted T cell fraction (not recorded which). The CDR3 bases are TGTGCCAGCAACGAACAGGGGAATAATTCACCCCTCCACTTT. Encoded protein: CASNEQGNNSPLHF.